The rows below give T cell receptor beta chains drawn from one sample of a study of beta chain features in type 1 diabetes. Sequencing used immunoSEQ multiplex PCR; TCRdb keeps in-frame clones, though not all of them. Of some 250,000 clones in the sample, 27% were seen once. The specimen was central memory CD4+ T cells from blood. These receptor sequences come from a man aged 25 to 40 in good health. The CDR3 runs from the conserved cysteine through the conserved F or W. The D gene is left open where the match is weak. Rows give clone size only sometimes, using once, few, many, or a class for an expanded clone.

size,D,V,J,CDR3,DNA
few,-,TRBV2,TRBJ2-7,CASSEALKFQYF,TGTGCCAGCAGTGAAGCGCTTAAGTTCCAGTACTTC
few,-,TRBV27,TRBJ2-1,CASSYKGNEQFF,TGTGCCAGCTCATATAAGGGTAATGAGCAGTTCTTC
-,-,TRBV18,TRBJ2-2,CASSPGQNANTGELFF,TGTGCCAGCTCACCAGGACAGAACGCGAACACCGGGGAGCTGTTTTTT
few,-,TRBV4-3,TRBJ2-1,CASSRGGLNEQFF,TGCGCCAGCAGCCGGGGGGGCCTAAATGAGCAGTTCTTC
few,-,TRBV30,TRBJ1-5,CAWSVQGGSNQPQHF,TGTGCCTGGAGTGTACAAGGAGGCTCCAATCAGCCCCAGCATTTT
few,-,TRBV5-4,TRBJ2-6,CASLIGGSGANVLTF,TGTGCCAGCCTCATCGGGGGCTCTGGGGCCAACGTCCTGACTTTC
-,TRBD2,TRBV10-1,TRBJ2-1,CASSESGGKYNEQFF,TGCGCCAGCAGTGAGAGCGGGGGGAAGTACAATGAGCAGTTCTTC
-,-,TRBV7-2,TRBJ2-1,CASSFPGSEQFF,TGTGCCAGCAGCTTTCCAGGGAGTGAGCAGTTCTTC
-,-,TRBV18,TRBJ2-7,CASSPTRDNEQYF,TGTGCCAGCTCACCAACCCGGGACAACGAGCAGTACTTC
-,-,TRBV30,TRBJ2-1,CAWKGSWAGSYNEQFF,TGTGCCTGGAAAGGGTCGTGGGCGGGCTCCTACAATGAGCAGTTCTTC
few,-,TRBV29-1,TRBJ1-1,CSVTTGLNTEAFF,TGCAGCGTTACGACAGGATTGAACACTGAAGCTTTCTTT
-,TRBD2,TRBV29-1,TRBJ2-1,CSVALAGDNEQFF,TGCAGCGTTGCCCTAGCGGGAGACAATGAGCAGTTCTTC
few,-,TRBV27,TRBJ2-5,CASSLSLHETQYF,TGTGCCAGCAGTTTATCCCTCCACGAGACCCAGTACTTC
few,-,TRBV19,TRBJ1-2,CASSIALDYNYGYTF,TGTGCCAGTAGTATTGCCCTGGATTATAACTATGGCTACACCTTC
many,TRBD1,TRBV30,TRBJ2-5,CAWKHPGTVETQYF,TGTGCCTGGAAGCATCCCGGGACAGTAGAGACCCAGTACTTC
-,-,TRBV23-1,TRBJ2-4,CASSLPTSAKNIQYF,TGCGCCAGCAGTCTCCCCACGTCGGCCAAAAACATTCAGTACTTC